Sequencing of this TCR beta chain was carried out in a study of blood T cell repertoires in COVID-19 (TCRdb year 2020). With respect to the entire study: Samples covering the acute and convalescent phases of COVID-19 were provided by collaborators in the United States, Italy and Spain. The prospective study material was composed of cDNA or gDNA derived from T cells, B-cell-depleted T cells, or PBMCs. Subjects who had been exposed to COVID-19, were actively infected with it, or had recovered from it provided the deeply sampled blood TCRbeta repertoires that made up the dataset. The repertoires were made available in a free public database intended to serve as a resource for research on the immune response to SARS-CoV-2. The samples were drawn from two sources: the first 160 participants of the ongoing ImmuneRACE study, and 1,000 to 1,500 subjects contributed by 6 global collaborators. The sample metadata nearly always contained a de-identified subject ID, COVID-19 status, age in years and sex. Where available, HLA class I and class II types were taken from metadata supplied by the sample provider and were not determined by assay-based typing.

Broader findings and caveats from the paper: How much clinical and demographic metadata was included differed by source and by participant, and the metadata was provided uncurated.

This clone has only a few counts. Its antigen is currently not known. No quality values exist for individual bases; no much larger clone is one base distant. TCRbeta CDR3 regions were amplified from genomic DNA using the immunoSEQ Assay, a bias-controlled multiplex PCR. Turning to the authors' computational methods: Nucleated cell counts per sample were estimated from amplification of reference gene primers within the assay. To quantify the absolute abundance of each unique TCRbeta CDR3 rearrangement, sequence reads were collapsed and filtered. Productive Simpson clonality was computed per sample as the square root of Simpson's diversity index over productive rearrangements. In TCRdb, the immuneACCESS table is reduced to in-frame sequences with V and J assigned. These tables do not hold every clone; where another copy was compared, an unresolved V gene accounts for under half, and the others remain unexplained. Clonal size and the V and J genes are those of that table, whereas D and trimming came from the DNA. For this sample there are over 200,000 clones; around four fifths appear just once. The top ten hold 5.7% of the sample.

The CDR3 measures 13 amino acids from cysteine to phenylalanine. The DNA shown is the 39-base CDR3, in frame from base 1. The germline V gene sets CDR1 to SGHAT and CDR2 to FQNNGV. At the junction V is shortened by 6 bases and J by 3 bases, with 8 bases in between. The collaborating institutions used their own protocols to collect whole blood in K2EDTA tubes. For TCRbeta analysis, collaborator samples were shipped as frozen whole blood, as isolated PBMCs, or as DNA extracted from either sample type. The rearrangement joined TRBV11-2 to TRBJ2-2, and possibly TRBD1, on 6 matching bases. Source material: peripheral blood. This TCR was recovered from an older man with acute or convalescent COVID-19. In nucleotide form, the sequence is TGTGCCAGCAGTCGGACAGACACCGGGGAGCTGTTTTTT. Translated, it gives CASSRTDTGELFF.